This is a list of T cell receptor beta chains from one sample in a study of T cell clonotyping in hematopoietic cell transplantation. TCRdb's table, derived via immunoSEQ multiplex PCR, lists solely in-frame clones and lacks some. The sample has over 8,500 clones, roughly 90% seen once; the top ten hold approximately 40%. Here the sequenced sample was PBMCs, taken 180 days after allogeneic stem cell transplant. The receptors were sampled from a human patient who had an allogeneic stem cell transplant, so the T cells may come from the graft donor. The donor label of this sample is uncertain. Some clones in this sample may be carry-over from other donors' samples. Both conserved end residues are part of each CDR3. The order of the fields is clone size, J gene, V gene, D gene, CDR3 protein, CDR3 DNA. A D gene is named only where the DNA matches it firmly. Some rows have no size entry. The others give once, few or many, or a class for an expanded clone.

NA,TRBJ2-3,TRBV7-2,NA,CASSFTTGSTDTQYF,TGTGCCAGCAGCTTTACGACAGGAAGCACAGATACGCAGTATTTT
NA,TRBJ1-5,TRBV6-5,NA,CASSYDSSGNQPQHF,TGTGCCAGCAGTTACGACAGTTCGGGCAATCAGCCCCAGCATTTT
NA,TRBJ2-5,TRBV7-6,NA,CASSQGRQETQYF,TGTGCCAGCAGCCAGGGGCGTCAAGAGACCCAGTACTTC
NA,TRBJ2-3,TRBV27,TRBD2,CASRTSGSDTQYF,TGTGCCAGCAGGACTAGCGGCTCAGATACGCAGTATTTT
NA,TRBJ2-5,TRBV6-5,TRBD1,CASSKRTGWETQYF,TGTGCCAGCAGTAAGCGGACAGGGTGGGAGACCCAGTACTTC
NA,TRBJ2-3,TRBV7-3,NA,CASSVSSVASTDTQYF,TGTGCCAGCAGCGTATCATCCGTCGCTAGCACAGATACGCAGTATTTT
NA,TRBJ1-1,TRBV30,NA,CAWSVSNTEAFF,TGTGCCTGGAGTGTCTCTAACACTGAAGCTTTCTTT
NA,TRBJ1-2,TRBV27,NA,CASSLSPIRGNYGYTF,TGTGCCAGCAGTCTATCCCCGATCCGGGGCAACTATGGCTACACCTTC
NA,TRBJ1-4,TRBV18,NA,CASSPRRDEKLFF,TGTGCCAGCTCACCGAGGCGGGACGAAAAACTGTTTTTT
NA,TRBJ1-2,TRBV29-1,NA,CSAGPQSYTF,TGCAGCGCTGGGCCCCAAAGCTACACCTTC
NA,TRBJ2-7,TRBV13,NA,CASSSSGALRTEQYF,TGTGCCAGCAGCTCTTCCGGGGCCCTTCGGACCGAGCAGTACTTC
NA,TRBJ1-1,TRBV7-2,NA,CASSSRYGANTEAFF,TGTGCCAGCAGCTCAAGGTACGGGGCGAACACTGAAGCTTTCTTT
medium-sized,TRBJ2-1,TRBV19,NA,CASSLGVPSYNEQFF,TGTGCCAGTAGTTTGGGAGTGCCCTCCTACAATGAGCAGTTCTTC
NA,TRBJ2-7,TRBV6-5,NA,CASSKRREWGYEQYF,TGTGCCAGCAGTAAGCGCAGGGAATGGGGGTACGAGCAGTACTTC
NA,TRBJ1-3,TRBV4-3,NA,CASSQQSGAGNTIYF,TGCGCCAGCAGCCAGCAATCAGGGGCTGGAAACACCATATATTTT
NA,TRBJ1-2,TRBV5-6,NA,CASSLGRRGYGYTF,TGTGCCAGCAGCTTGGGCAGGAGGGGATATGGCTACACCTTC
once,TRBJ1-6,TRBV6-5,TRBD1,CASSYLTGEGNSPLHF,TGTGCCAGCAGTTACCTTACAGGGGAGGGAAATTCACCCCTCCACTTT
NA,TRBJ2-3,TRBV7-2,NA,CASSSTRTDTQYF,TGTGCCAGCAGCTCGACGCGCACAGATACGCAGTATTTT
once,TRBJ2-1,TRBV10-2,NA,CASSPEGPIPEQFF,TGCGCCAGCAGCCCGGAGGGACCGATCCCCGAGCAGTTCTTC
NA,TRBJ1-2,TRBV11-2,NA,CASTSLSTTGRDGYTF,TGTGCCAGCACCTCCCTTTCCACCACGGGGAGAGATGGCTACACCTTC
medium-sized,TRBJ2-1,TRBV25-1,NA,CASSEPLSRGYEQFF,TGTGCCAGCAGTGAGCCTCTTTCCAGGGGTTATGAGCAGTTCTTC
NA,TRBJ1-1,TRBV6-6,NA,CASSYSNTEAFF,TGTGCCAGCAGTTACTCGAACACTGAAGCTTTCTTT
NA,TRBJ1-1,TRBV15,NA,CATKLNTEAFF,TGTGCCACCAAACTGAACACTGAAGCTTTCTTT
NA,TRBJ1-1,TRBV14,NA,CASSLGGVAEAFF,TGTGCCAGCAGCCTCGGGGGGGTCGCTGAAGCTTTCTTT
NA,TRBJ2-7,TRBV5-1,NA,CASRVIFGSYEQYF,TGCGCCAGCAGGGTAATCTTCGGCTCCTACGAGCAGTACTTC
NA,TRBJ2-7,TRBV9,NA,CASSEGTGMLYEQYF,TGTGCCAGCAGCGAGGGGACTGGAATGCTCTACGAGCAGTACTTC
once,TRBJ1-1,TRBV5-1,NA,CASSTGMNTEAFF,TGCGCCAGCAGTACAGGCATGAACACTGAAGCTTTCTTT
NA,TRBJ2-3,TRBV5-1,NA,CASSLEGTDTQYF,TGCGCCAGCAGCTTGGAGGGGACAGATACGCAGTATTTT
NA,TRBJ1-4,TRBV7-9,TRBD1,CASSPPDRGGEKLFF,TGTGCCAGCAGCCCCCCCGACAGGGGTGGAGAAAAACTGTTTTTT
NA,TRBJ2-1,TRBV9,TRBD2,CASSVLAGGPGEEQFF,TGTGCCAGCAGCGTACTAGCGGGGGGGCCAGGAGAAGAGCAGTTCTTC
NA,TRBJ1-2,TRBV19,NA,CASSILVGATNYGYTF,TGTGCCAGTAGTATTTTAGTGGGCGCGACTAACTATGGCTACACCTTC
few,TRBJ1-3,TRBV4-3,NA,CASSHQDVTYGNTIYF,TGCGCCAGCAGCCACCAAGACGTTACCTATGGAAACACCATATATTTT
NA,TRBJ2-3,TRBV11-2,NA,CASSLGIGSTDTQYF,TGTGCCAGCAGCTTAGGAATAGGTTCCACAGATACGCAGTATTTT
NA,TRBJ1-5,TRBV4-3,TRBD1,CASSQGQGAVQPQHF,TGCGCCAGCAGCCAAGGACAGGGGGCAGTTCAGCCCCAGCATTTT
few,TRBJ2-5,TRBV28,NA,CASSPGVGETQYF,TGTGCCAGCAGCCCCGGGGTGGGTGAGACCCAGTACTTC
few,TRBJ2-1,TRBV14,NA,CASSRLGEWNEQFF,TGTGCCAGCAGCCGATTGGGTGAATGGAATGAGCAGTTCTTC
NA,TRBJ1-6,TRBV7-8,NA,CASSQSTNSPLHF,TGTGCCAGCAGCCAAAGTACAAATTCACCCCTCCACTTT